Listed here are 2 T cell receptor beta chains from one sample, sequenced in a study of blood T cell repertoires in COVID-19. TCRdb's table, derived via immunoSEQ multiplex PCR, lists solely in-frame clones and lacks some. Among about 120,000 clones, 65% to 90% were seen once, and the ten largest hold around 10%. The sequenced sample consisted of peripheral blood. These receptors were obtained from a human donor in a cohort sampled during active COVID-19.

The sample holds a few counts of this clone. The V gene is TRBV10-1, the J gene TRBJ2-1; TRBD1 agrees at 9 bases. Germline CDR1 reads WNHNN; CDR2 reads SYGVQD (reference sequence). The length of the CDR3 is 15 residues. Germline trimming cut 5 bases from V and 7 bases from J; bases unmatched to any gene: 9. The DNA of the CDR3 is TGCGCCAGCAGTACGGCGGGGACAGGGTCAAATGAGCAGTTCTTC. Protein product: CASSTAGTGSNEQFF.

The rearrangement joins TRBV5-6 to TRBJ1-6; 8 nucleotides line up with TRBD1. This CDR3 is built from 15 residues. The V gene's germline CDR1 is SGHDT and CDR2 YYEEEE. V lost 2 bases, J lost 7 bases, and 5 bases stayed unmatched. The CDR3 sequence: CASSFSRQGNSPLHF. For the CDR3, the DNA is TGTGCCAGCAGCTTCAGTAGACAGGGGAATTCACCCCTCCACTTT.